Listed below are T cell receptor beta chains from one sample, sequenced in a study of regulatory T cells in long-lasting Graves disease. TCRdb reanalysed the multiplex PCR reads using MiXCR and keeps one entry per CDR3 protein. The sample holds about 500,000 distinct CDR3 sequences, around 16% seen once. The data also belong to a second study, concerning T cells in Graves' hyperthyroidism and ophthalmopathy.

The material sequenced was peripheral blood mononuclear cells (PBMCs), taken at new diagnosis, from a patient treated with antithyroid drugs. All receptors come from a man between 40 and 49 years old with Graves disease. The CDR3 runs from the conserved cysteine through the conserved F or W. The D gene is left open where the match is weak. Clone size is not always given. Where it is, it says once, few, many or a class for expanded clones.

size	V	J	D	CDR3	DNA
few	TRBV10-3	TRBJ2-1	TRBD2	CAIGTSGSYNEQFF	TGTGCCATCGGGACTAGCGGCTCCTACAATGAGCAGTTCTTC
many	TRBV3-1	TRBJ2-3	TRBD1	CASSRQTGAVDTQYF	TGTGCCAGCAGCCGCCAGACAGGGGCGGTAGATACGCAGTATTTT
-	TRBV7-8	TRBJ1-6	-	CASSSNRDILYSPLHF	TGTGCCAGCAGCTCCAACAGGGACATACTTTATTCACCCCTCCACTTT
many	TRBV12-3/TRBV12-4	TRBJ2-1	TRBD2	CASRHPLAGVEYEQFF	TGTGCCAGCAGACACCCTCTAGCGGGAGTCGAATATGAGCAGTTCTTC
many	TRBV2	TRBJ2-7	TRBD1	CASRDPRGLYYERYF	TGTGCCAGCAGGGATCCCAGGGGGCTATATTACGAGCGGTACTTC
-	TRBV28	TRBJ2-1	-	CASSLFGQGNEQFF	TGTGCCAGCAGTTTATTCGGACAAGGCAATGAGCAGTTCTTC
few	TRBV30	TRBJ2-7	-	CAWSGGLSYEQYF	TGTGCCTGGAGTGGGGGTCTCTCCTACGAGCAGTACTTC
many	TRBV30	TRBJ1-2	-	CAWKGGTYGYTF	TGTGCCTGGAAGGGGGGGACCTATGGCTACACCTTC
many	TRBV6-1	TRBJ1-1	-	CASSENEIYTEAFF	TGTGCCAGCAGCGAAAACGAAATCTACACTGAAGCTTTCTTT
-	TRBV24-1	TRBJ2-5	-	CATSDRLEGGTQYF	TGTGCCACCAGTGATCGCTTAGAGGGTGGGACCCAGTACTTC
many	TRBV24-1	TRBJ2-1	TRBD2	CATSEIAGASSYNEQFF	TGTGCCACCAGTGAGATAGCGGGAGCGAGCTCCTACAATGAGCAGTTCTTC
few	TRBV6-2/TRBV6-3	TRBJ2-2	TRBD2	CASSTGTRSAGELFF	TGTGCCAGCAGTACCGGGACTAGGTCGGCCGGGGAGCTGTTTTTT
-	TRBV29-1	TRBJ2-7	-	CSATAQIRGEQYF	TGCAGCGCTACGGCCCAGATACGGGGCGAGCAGTACTTC
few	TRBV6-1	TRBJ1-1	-	CASSEARVTEAFF	TGTGCCAGCAGTGAAGCGCGTGTTACTGAAGCTTTCTTT
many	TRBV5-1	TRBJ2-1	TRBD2	CASSLGALAGVTNEQFF	TGCGCCAGCAGCTTGGGCGCCTTAGCGGGAGTAACCAATGAGCAGTTCTTC
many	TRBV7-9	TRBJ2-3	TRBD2	CASRNSSGGTQYF	TGTGCCAGCAGGAATTCTAGCGGGGGTACGCAGTATTTT
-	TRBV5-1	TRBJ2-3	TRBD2	CASSLVQREWYF	TGCGCCAGCAGCTTGGTCCAGCGGGAATGGTATTTT
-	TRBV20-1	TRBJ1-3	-	CSARARGHTIYF	TGCAGTGCTAGAGCTCGGGGACACACCATATATTTT